This is a list of T cell receptor beta chains from one sample in a study of radiotherapy plus CTLA-4 blockade in lung cancer. Method: immunoSEQ multiplex PCR; TCRdb's copy keeps in-frame clones and lacks some. The data contain 45,000 to 55,000 clones, under 85% of them seen just once; the ten biggest clones take up 3% to 4%. The sample consisted of peripheral blood, taken from a patient treated with radiotherapy plus ipilimumab. The receptors were sampled from a human donor with non-small cell lung cancer who had a partial response to radiotherapy plus ipilimumab. CDR3s include the opening cysteine and the closing phenylalanine or tryptophan. The D gene is left open where the match is weak. Rows may omit the clone size; those that give it use once, few, many or a size class.

V gene: TRBV6-5; J gene: TRBJ1-1; clone size: -; D gene: -; CDR3 DNA: TGTGCCAGCAGTTACGTAAAGGGAGGGACTGAAGCTTTCTTT; CDR3 protein: CASSYVKGGTEAFF
V gene: TRBV4-3; J gene: TRBJ1-2; clone size: once; D gene: -; CDR3 DNA: TGCGCCAGCAGCCAAGATCTCGAGGCTTTCTATGGCTACACCTTC; CDR3 protein: CASSQDLEAFYGYTF
V gene: TRBV4-1; J gene: TRBJ2-1; clone size: -; D gene: -; CDR3 DNA: TGCGCCAGCAGCCAAGGCCCCCTCACGGCTCGCCAGGATGAGCAGTTCTTC; CDR3 protein: CASSQGPLTARQDEQFF
V gene: TRBV5-1; J gene: TRBJ1-1; clone size: -; D gene: TRBD1; CDR3 DNA: TGCGCCAGCAGCCGGGACAGGGCAATTGAAGCTTTCTTT; CDR3 protein: CASSRDRAIEAFF
V gene: TRBV12-5; J gene: TRBJ2-2; clone size: -; D gene: TRBD1; CDR3 DNA: TGTGCTAGTGGTCCGGGACAGGGAGGGACCGGGGAGCTGTTTTTT; CDR3 protein: CASGPGQGGTGELFF
V gene: TRBV7-6; J gene: TRBJ2-5; clone size: -; D gene: -; CDR3 DNA: TGTGCCAGCAGCCTTCAAGAGACCCAGTACTTC; CDR3 protein: CASSLQETQYF
V gene: TRBV28; J gene: TRBJ2-1; clone size: -; D gene: TRBD1; CDR3 DNA: TGTGCCAGCAGTACTAAAACAAAAGGGGGCCCCCGCTCGCTTTGGGATGAGCAGTTCTTC; CDR3 protein: CASSTKTKGGPRSLWDEQFF
V gene: TRBV6-5; J gene: TRBJ1-2; clone size: -; D gene: -; CDR3 DNA: TGTGCCAGCAGTGTAGGACAGAACTATGGCTACACCTTC; CDR3 protein: CASSVGQNYGYTF
V gene: TRBV5-6; J gene: TRBJ1-1; clone size: -; D gene: -; CDR3 DNA: TGTGCCAGCAGCCATGATAGACGGGGAAACACTGAAGCTTTCTTT; CDR3 protein: CASSHDRRGNTEAFF
V gene: TRBV7-2; J gene: TRBJ2-7; clone size: -; D gene: -; CDR3 DNA: TGTGCCAGCAGCTTATATTCGGCGGGGGCATCCTACGAGCAGTACTTC; CDR3 protein: CASSLYSAGASYEQYF
V gene: TRBV2; J gene: TRBJ2-7; clone size: -; D gene: TRBD1; CDR3 DNA: TGTGCCAGCAGTGAAGGTTGGGGACAGGGAGACTACGAGCAGTACTTC; CDR3 protein: CASSEGWGQGDYEQYF
V gene: TRBV27; J gene: TRBJ2-5; clone size: -; D gene: -; CDR3 DNA: TGTGCCAGCAGTTTATCTCTTCCCCTGGCCAGGGGGGCCCAAGAGACCCAGTACTTC; CDR3 protein: CASSLSLPLARGAQETQYF
V gene: TRBV19; J gene: TRBJ1-1; clone size: -; D gene: -; CDR3 DNA: TGTGCCAGTAGTATCAGGTCGGACATGAACACTGAAGCTTTCTTT; CDR3 protein: CASSIRSDMNTEAFF
V gene: TRBV28; J gene: TRBJ2-7; clone size: -; D gene: -; CDR3 DNA: TGTGCCAGCACTCAGGGGCCAGGCTACGAGCAGTACTTC; CDR3 protein: CASTQGPGYEQYF
V gene: TRBV11-2; J gene: TRBJ1-1; clone size: -; D gene: -; CDR3 DNA: TGTGCCAGCAGCTTAGACGGGAACACTGAAGCTTTCTTT; CDR3 protein: CASSLDGNTEAFF
V gene: TRBV6-1; J gene: TRBJ2-1; clone size: -; D gene: TRBD1; CDR3 DNA: TGTGCCAGTGTGTGGACAGGGGGAGGCAATGAGCAGTTCTTC; CDR3 protein: CASVWTGGGNEQFF
V gene: TRBV9; J gene: TRBJ1-6; clone size: -; D gene: -; CDR3 DNA: TGTGCCAGCAGCGTAGATCTCAATTCACCCCTCCACTTT; CDR3 protein: CASSVDLNSPLHF
V gene: TRBV30; J gene: TRBJ2-1; clone size: -; D gene: -; CDR3 DNA: TGTGCCTCTCAAGGGGGAGCTGAGCAGTTCTTC; CDR3 protein: CASQGGAEQFF
V gene: TRBV19; J gene: TRBJ1-5; clone size: -; D gene: TRBD1; CDR3 DNA: TGTGCCAGTAGGCGACAGGGGACCGGCAATCAGCCCCAGCATTTT; CDR3 protein: CASRRQGTGNQPQHF
V gene: TRBV10-1; J gene: TRBJ2-5; clone size: few; D gene: -; CDR3 DNA: TGCGCCAGCAGTGACGGCATCGGAGGAGAGACCCAGTACTTC; CDR3 protein: CASSDGIGGETQYF
V gene: TRBV7-3; J gene: TRBJ2-1; clone size: -; D gene: TRBD2; CDR3 DNA: TGTGCCAGCAGCTCTCTAGCGGGGGCGGTCAATGAGCAGTTCTTC; CDR3 protein: CASSSLAGAVNEQFF
V gene: TRBV5-1; J gene: TRBJ1-2; clone size: -; D gene: TRBD1; CDR3 DNA: TGCGCCAGCAGCTCCGAACAGGGGGGAAATGGCTACACCTTC; CDR3 protein: CASSSEQGGNGYTF
V gene: TRBV19; J gene: TRBJ1-6; clone size: -; D gene: -; CDR3 DNA: TGTGCCAGTAGTATACCTCCAGGGGCCGTTAATTCACCCCTCCACTTT; CDR3 protein: CASSIPPGAVNSPLHF
V gene: TRBV7-9; J gene: TRBJ2-3; clone size: -; D gene: TRBD2; CDR3 DNA: TGTGCCAGCAGCTTAGCTAGCGGGGGGGCCACAGATACGCAGTATTTT; CDR3 protein: CASSLASGGATDTQYF
V gene: TRBV5-1; J gene: TRBJ2-7; clone size: -; D gene: -; CDR3 DNA: TGCGCCAGCAGCTTCGAAGACGGAGTATACGAGCAGTACTTC; CDR3 protein: CASSFEDGVYEQYF
V gene: TRBV7-9; J gene: TRBJ2-3; clone size: -; D gene: TRBD1; CDR3 DNA: TGTGCCAGCAGCTTGGGACAGGGCGGCGATACGCAGTATTTT; CDR3 protein: CASSLGQGGDTQYF
V gene: TRBV5-4; J gene: TRBJ2-1; clone size: -; D gene: TRBD2; CDR3 DNA: TGTGCCAGCAGCGCCCGGACTAGCTACAATGAGCAGTTCTTC; CDR3 protein: CASSARTSYNEQFF
V gene: TRBV19; J gene: TRBJ2-2; clone size: -; D gene: -; CDR3 DNA: TGTGCCAGTAGTATAAGACAGAAGAACACCGGGGAGCTGTTTTTT; CDR3 protein: CASSIRQKNTGELFF
V gene: TRBV10-3; J gene: TRBJ2-3; clone size: -; D gene: TRBD2; CDR3 DNA: TGTGCCATCAGTGTAGGAGCGGGGGGTACAGATACGCAGTATTTT; CDR3 protein: CAISVGAGGTDTQYF
V gene: TRBV5-8; J gene: TRBJ1-3; clone size: -; D gene: -; CDR3 DNA: TGTGCCAGCAGCTTGGGGGACACCTACTCTGGAAACACCATATATTTT; CDR3 protein: CASSLGDTYSGNTIYF
V gene: TRBV28; J gene: TRBJ1-2; clone size: -; D gene: -; CDR3 DNA: TGTGCCAGCAGTTTCTTCGGCCAGGGGAATGGCTACACCTTC; CDR3 protein: CASSFFGQGNGYTF
V gene: TRBV5-1; J gene: TRBJ1-2; clone size: -; D gene: -; CDR3 DNA: TGCGCCAGCAAAAAGGAGGGGATCTATGGCTACACCTTC; CDR3 protein: CASKKEGIYGYTF
V gene: TRBV7-2; J gene: TRBJ1-2; clone size: -; D gene: -; CDR3 DNA: TGTGCCAGCAGCTTGGGGGGATATAACTATGGCTACACCTTC; CDR3 protein: CASSLGGYNYGYTF
V gene: TRBV4-1; J gene: TRBJ1-6; clone size: -; D gene: -; CDR3 DNA: TGCGCCAGCAGCCAATGGGGCAGGGAAAATTCACCCCTCCACTTT; CDR3 protein: CASSQWGRENSPLHF
V gene: TRBV27; J gene: TRBJ2-7; clone size: few; D gene: TRBD1; CDR3 DNA: TGTGCCAGCAGTTTATCAAGGACAGGGAACGAGCAGTACTTC; CDR3 protein: CASSLSRTGNEQYF
V gene: TRBV2; J gene: TRBJ1-4; clone size: -; D gene: TRBD1; CDR3 DNA: TGTGCCAGCAGTGGACAGGGCGTTGGGGAAAAACTGTTTTTT; CDR3 protein: CASSGQGVGEKLFF
V gene: TRBV10-3; J gene: TRBJ2-2; clone size: few; D gene: -; CDR3 DNA: TGTGCCATCAGTGAGGGGCAGGGGAACACCGGGGAGCTGTTTTTT; CDR3 protein: CAISEGQGNTGELFF